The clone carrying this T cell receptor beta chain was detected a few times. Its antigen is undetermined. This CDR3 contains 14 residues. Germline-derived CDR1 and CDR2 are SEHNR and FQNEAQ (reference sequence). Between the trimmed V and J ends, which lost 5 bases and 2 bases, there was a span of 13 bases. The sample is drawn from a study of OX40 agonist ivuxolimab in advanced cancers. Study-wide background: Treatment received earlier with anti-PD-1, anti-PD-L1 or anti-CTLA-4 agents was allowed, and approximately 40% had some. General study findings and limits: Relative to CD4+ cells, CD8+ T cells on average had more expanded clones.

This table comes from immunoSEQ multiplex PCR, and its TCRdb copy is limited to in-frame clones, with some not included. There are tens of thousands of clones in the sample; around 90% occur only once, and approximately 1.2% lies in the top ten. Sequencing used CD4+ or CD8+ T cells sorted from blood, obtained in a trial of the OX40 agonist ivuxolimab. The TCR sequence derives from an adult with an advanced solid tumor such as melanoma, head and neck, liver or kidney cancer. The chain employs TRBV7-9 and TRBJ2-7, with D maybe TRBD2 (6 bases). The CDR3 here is CASSPGGTPYEQYF. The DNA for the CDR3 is TGTGCCAGCAGCCCCGGCGGGACGCCCTACGAGCAGTACTTC.